This T cell receptor (beta chain) was obtained from a study of blood T cell repertoires in COVID-19. Whole-study context: The origin of the acute and convalescent COVID-19 samples was the United States, Italy and Spain. In each case, the material was cDNA or gDNA derived from T cells, B-cell-depleted T cells, or PBMCs.

Per the original data handling: Amplifying reference gene primers gave estimates of nucleated cell counts. The data were produced by immunoSEQ multiplex PCR, yet TCRdb's version contains in-frame clones alone and is incomplete. For V, J and clone size, that table is used; D and trimming come from the DNA. Among under 90,000 clones listed, roughly 84% were seen once. V was clipped by 2 bases and J by 7 bases; unmatched bases: 5. CDR1 is MNHEY and CDR2 is SVGAGI in the germline V gene. The CDR3 is made up of 14 amino acids. The V call is TRBV6-5, the J call TRBJ2-1; 7 nucleotides agree with TRBD2. The TCR originated in a man at least 80 years old with acute or convalescent COVID-19. What was sequenced was peripheral blood. CDR3 DNA sequence: TGTGCCAGCAGTTACCACGGGAGGAAGAATGAGCAGTTCTTC. Translating it yields CASSYHGRKNEQFF.